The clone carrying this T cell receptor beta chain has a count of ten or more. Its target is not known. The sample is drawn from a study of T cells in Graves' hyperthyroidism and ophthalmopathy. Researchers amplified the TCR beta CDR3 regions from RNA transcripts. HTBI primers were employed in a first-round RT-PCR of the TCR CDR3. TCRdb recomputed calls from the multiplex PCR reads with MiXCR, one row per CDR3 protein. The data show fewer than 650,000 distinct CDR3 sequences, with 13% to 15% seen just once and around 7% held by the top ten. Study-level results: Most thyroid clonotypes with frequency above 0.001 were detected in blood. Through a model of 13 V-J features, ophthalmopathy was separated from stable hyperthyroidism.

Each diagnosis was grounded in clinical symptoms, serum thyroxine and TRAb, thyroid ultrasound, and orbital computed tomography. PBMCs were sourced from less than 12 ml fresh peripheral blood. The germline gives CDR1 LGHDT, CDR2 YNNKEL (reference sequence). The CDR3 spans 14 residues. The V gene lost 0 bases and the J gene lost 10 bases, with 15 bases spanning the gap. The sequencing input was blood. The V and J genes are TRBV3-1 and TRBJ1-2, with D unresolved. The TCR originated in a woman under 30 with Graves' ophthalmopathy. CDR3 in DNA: TGTGCCAGCAGCCAAGAAAATGGGCTCCGAGTCTACACCTTC. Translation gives CASSQENGLRVYTF.